The 18 T cell receptor beta chains presented below share a single source sample, sequenced in a study of blood T cell repertoires in COVID-19. Profiling relied on immunoSEQ multiplex PCR, and the TCRdb table lists in-frame clones only, not all of them. The sample has roughly 150,000 clones, roughly 82% seen once. Sequencing was performed on peripheral blood. These receptors all come from a woman in her forties or fifties in a cohort sampled during active or convalescent COVID-19.

The CDR3 bases are TGCGCCAGCAGCGGGGGACAGGGGGCTTGGGAGACCCAGTACTTC. This codes for CASSGGQGAWETQYF. The rearrangement joins TRBV5-1 to TRBJ2-5; the match to TRBD1 covers 12 bases. The J segment lost 5 bases and the V segment lost 4 bases, leaving 6 bases of the junction unmatched. Germline assignment: CDR1 SGHRS and CDR2 YFSETQ. The CDR3 spans 15 residues. Full variable domain (rest looked up from reference TRBV5-1 and TRBJ2-5): KAGVTQTPRYLIKTRGQQVTLSCSPISGHRSVSWYQQTPGQGLQFLFEYFSETQRNKGNFPGRFSGRQFSNSRSEMNVSTLELGDSALYLCASSGGQGAWETQYFGPGTRLLVL.

J is TRBJ2-2 and V is TRBV7-6; unclear D gene. Germline lookup yields CDR1 SGHVS and CDR2 FNYEAQ. With 5 bases removed from V and 0 bases from J, the gap between germline ends came to 7 bases. The CDR3 runs to 14 residues. CDR3 coding DNA: TGTGCCAGCAGCCAGATCGCGAACACCGGGGAGCTGTTTTTT. The encoded protein is CASSQIANTGELFF. The whole variable domain, filled in from reference TRBV7-6 and TRBJ2-2, reads GAGVSQSPRYKVTKRGQDVALRCDPISGHVSLYWYRQALGQGPEFLTYFNYEAQQDKSGLPNDRFSAERPEGSISTLTIQRTEQRDSAMYRCASSQIANTGELFFGEGSRLTVL.

The chain couples TRBV27 to TRBJ1-3; D gene ambiguous. Trimming took 5 bases from V and 0 from J, leaving 17 bases between them. The CDR3 contains 17 residues. Germline values: CDR1 MNHEY, CDR2 SMNVEV (reference sequence). The chain's CDR3 is CASSPGEGPSSGNTIYF. The CDR3 DNA is TGTGCCAGCAGTCCCGGGGAGGGCCCGAGCTCTGGAAACACCATATATTTT.

This clone has just one count. The chain is built from TRBV7-2 and TRBJ1-6; 9 bases are shared with TRBD1. CDR1 is SGHTA and CDR2 is FQGNSA in the germline V gene. The CDR3 spans 16 residues. V gave up 3 bases and J gave up 7 bases; unmatched junction bases: 7. The CDR3 region has the DNA TGTGCCAGCAGCTTTTCCGGGACAGGGACAAATTCACCCCTCCACTTT. This sequence encodes CASSFSGTGTNSPLHF.

This chain links TRBV5-6 with TRBJ1-2, with 9 bases identical to TRBD1. CDR3 length: 13 residues. Germline loops: CDR1 SGHDT, CDR2 YYEEEE. V lost 5 bases, J lost 5 bases, and 4 bases stayed unmatched. CDR3 protein: CASRRTGEYGYTF. CDR3 nucleotides: TGTGCCAGCAGGCGGACAGGGGAGTATGGCTACACCTTC.

This chain uses TRBV18 with TRBJ1-5, with D hard to call. From germline, CDR1 is KGHSH and CDR2 LQKENI. V was trimmed by 4 bases and J by 0 bases, leaving 7 bases between them. The CDR3 covers 14 residues. The CDR3 protein is CASSQEYSNQPQHF. Here the CDR3 DNA reads TGTGCCAGCTCACAAGAGTATAGCAATCAGCCCCAGCATTTT.

The chain has TRBV18 and TRBJ2-7, with 7 bases identical to TRBD1. The germline CDR1 and CDR2 sequences are KGHSH and LQKENI. V lost 6 bases, J lost 0 bases, and 5 bases stayed unmatched. CDR3 length equals 14 residues. CDR3 sequence: CASSLGQSSYEQYF. The CDR3 nucleotides are TGTGCCAGCTCTCTGGGACAGTCCTCCTACGAGCAGTACTTC.

The count of this clone is one. J is TRBJ2-7 and V is TRBV5-4; TRBD1 aligns across 7 bases. The CDR3 has 14 amino acids. Germline CDR1 SGHNT, CDR2 YYREEE (reference sequence). V gave up 7 bases and J gave up 0 bases; unmatched junction bases: 7. CDR3 DNA sequence: TGTGCCAGCTTCCACCGGGACAGCTCCTACGAGCAGTACTTC. Protein product: CASFHRDSSYEQYF.

The chain links TRBV7-9 to TRBJ1-4; D is unresolved. The CDR3 spans 16 residues. Germline CDR1 SEHNR, CDR2 FQNEAQ (reference sequence). Trimming pared 6 bases from V and 0 bases from J, leaving 14 bases between. CDR3 in amino acids: CASRPYGPATNEKLFF. The CDR3, as DNA: TGTGCCAGCAGGCCCTATGGGCCTGCAACTAATGAAAAACTGTTTTTT.

The genes are TRBV7-9 and TRBJ1-1; D is undetermined. Trimming took 6 bases from V and 0 from J, leaving 8 bases between them. This CDR3 is 13 amino acids long. Germline V gene data show CDR1 as SEHNR and CDR2 as FQNEAQ (reference sequence). The CDR3 DNA reads TGTGCCAGCAGTCAGGCCATGAACACTGAAGCTTTCTTT. As protein: CASSQAMNTEAFF.

V gene TRBV10-2 combines with J gene TRBJ2-5; no firm D call. V lost 3 bases and J 8 bases, leaving 16 bases between the germline ends. The V gene's germline CDR1 is WSHSY and CDR2 SAAADI. The CDR3 length is 14 residues. Here the CDR3 DNA reads TGCGCCAGCAGTGATCAGTCCCTCGATCGAACCCAGTACTTC. It codes for CASSDQSLDRTQYF.

J is TRBJ2-7 and V is TRBV9; 7 bases align to TRBD1. From germline, CDR1 is SGDLS and CDR2 YYNGEE. V lost 4 bases, J lost 0 bases, and 7 bases stayed unmatched. The CDR3 runs 15 residues. CDR3 sequence: CASSRTRDSSYEQYF. CDR3 nucleotide sequence: TGTGCCAGCAGCCGAACCCGGGACAGCTCCTACGAGCAGTACTTC.

The genes are TRBV7-9 and TRBJ2-7; 7 bases match TRBD1. CDR3 size: 12 residues. CDR1 and CDR2 from the germline V gene are SEHNR and FQNEAQ (reference sequence). V was pared by 4 bases and J by 10 bases, with 7 bases of the junction left unmatched. DNA for the CDR3: TGTGCCAGCAGCTCAACGGGACAGACACAGTACTTC. This encodes CASSSTGQTQYF.

V usage is TRBV19 and J usage is TRBJ1-4, with 8 positions matching TRBD1. Trimming at V came to 5 bases and at J to 3 bases, leaving 8 bases not matched to a gene. From germline, CDR1 is LNHDA and CDR2 SQIVND (reference sequence). This CDR3 has 16 residues. As DNA, the CDR3 is TGTGCCAGTAGTGTGACAGGGGCCGCGGCTAATGAAAAACTGTTTTTT. This encodes CASSVTGAAANEKLFF.

The chain couples TRBV5-4 to TRBJ2-3; 11 bases line up with TRBD2. The germline V gene has CDR1 SGHNT and CDR2 YYREEE (reference sequence). V shed 4 bases and J 4 bases; nucleotides not matched to a gene: 11. The CDR3 is 17 amino acids. The CDR3 spells CASSPPLAGGLADTQYF. Written as DNA, the CDR3 is TGTGCCAGCAGCCCACCCTTAGCGGGGGGGCTCGCAGATACGCAGTATTTT.

This chain uses TRBV6-1 with TRBJ2-5; 7 positions agree with TRBD2. J gave up 2 bases and V 2 bases, and 5 bases lay outside the gene matches. Germline assignment: CDR1 MNHNS and CDR2 SASEGT. The CDR3 runs 15 residues. In DNA form, the CDR3 reads TGTGCCAGCAGTGAATTGAGCGGGGAACAAGAGACCCAGTACTTC. Translating gives CASSELSGEQETQYF.

In DNA, the CDR3 is TGCGCCAGCAGTGAGTCGCTAGCGGGGGGGTTCAATGAGCAGTTCTTC. Its protein is CASSESLAGGFNEQFF. J is TRBJ2-1 and V is TRBV10-1, with 12 positions matching TRBD2. The germline V gene encodes CDR1 WNHNN and CDR2 SYGVQD (reference sequence). V was clipped by 0 bases and J by 6 bases; unmatched bases: 3. The CDR3 extends over 16 amino acids.

The chain has TRBV12-3 or TRBV12-4 and TRBJ1-6; the D gene is possibly TRBD1 (6 bases). V was clipped by 5 bases and J by 8 bases, with 10 bases between them. The CDR3 contains 13 residues. The CDR3 sequence: CASSLRQDSPLHF. The DNA of the CDR3 is TGTGCCAGCAGTCTCCGACAGGATTCACCCCTCCACTTT.